This T cell receptor (beta chain) came from a study of T cell responses to AZD1222 COVID-19 vaccine. Findings of the study overall: Scientists sampled the repertoires only once the peak T cell response had passed. Just six people given AZD1222 tested seropositive at baseline. Distributed over spike, vaccine-associated CD4 TCRs predominated at 160-218 and 743-854. Donors in the cohort were predominantly white British and more often female, and clonal diversity was possibly underestimated.

In this sample, this clone turned up a few times. Antigen: not known. CDR1 and CDR2 from the germline V gene are MGHRA and YSYEKL. This CDR3 is 17 amino acids long. Losses at the gene ends were 3 bases for V and 4 bases for J; bases not matched to a gene: 9. Only in-frame clones appear in the TCRdb table, and some are missing; sequencing was by immunoSEQ multiplex PCR. This table has around 70,000 clones, 80% to 85% appearing once. The chain has TRBV4-1 and TRBJ2-1; 10 bases align to TRBD2. This clonotype was sampled from an adult in good health. Here the sequenced sample was peripheral blood, taken on day 0 of AZD1222 vaccination. The CDR3 sequence: CASSQARMGLAYNEQFF. CDR3 coding DNA: TGCGCCAGCAGCCAGGCTAGGATGGGACTAGCGTACAATGAGCAGTTCTTC.